This entry describes one T cell receptor (beta chain). Its antigen is as yet unknown. These data belong to a study of T cell repertoires in cytomegalovirus infection. Study details: Matching HLA type and CMV infection were both indicated by public TCR beta signatures.

TCRdb redid the calling of the reads with MiXCR, one entry per CDR3 protein. In the table there are about 89,000 distinct CDR3 sequences, about 29% of which are singletons. Trimming shortened V by 5 bases and J by 0 bases, and 11 bases separated the two germline ends. The CDR3 contains 14 residues. Germline assignment: CDR1 LNHDA and CDR2 SQIVND (reference sequence). The TCR originated in a human donor in good health (CMV status not recorded). Some clones in this sample may be carry-over from other donors' samples. This rearrangement joins TRBV19 to TRBJ2-7; D not resolved. This sample comprised CD8+ T cells from cultured PBMCs, obtained from culture after CMV antigen stimulation. CDR3 sequence: CASSPGPDSYEQYF. CDR3 in DNA: TGTGCCAGTAGTCCCGGCCCGGACTCCTACGAGCAGTACTTC.